The following is a TCR beta chain sequence with its context. What it recognizes is unknown. Method: immunoSEQ multiplex PCR; TCRdb's copy keeps in-frame clones and lacks some. The sample yields nearly 110,000 clones, roughly nine tenths seen once. The ends were cut back, 4 bases at V and 3 bases at J, with 22 bases in the middle. Germline-derived CDR1 and CDR2 are MDHEN and SYDVKM. The CDR3 spans 17 residues. This sample is drawn from a study of cytomegalovirus exposure and HLA in healthy donors. Study-wide points: There were three CMV-associated chains whose specificity for CMV antigens was confirmed in vitro.

The genes are TRBV28 and TRBJ2-7; a possible D gene is TRBD1 (6 bases). Input material: PBMCs. The receptor was isolated from a young woman in good health and CMV-seropositive. The CDR3 coding sequence is TGTGCCAGCAGTTCCCTTGGACAGTGGACGAGCCACTACGAGCAGTACGTC. Amino acid sequence: CASSSLGQWTSHYEQYV.